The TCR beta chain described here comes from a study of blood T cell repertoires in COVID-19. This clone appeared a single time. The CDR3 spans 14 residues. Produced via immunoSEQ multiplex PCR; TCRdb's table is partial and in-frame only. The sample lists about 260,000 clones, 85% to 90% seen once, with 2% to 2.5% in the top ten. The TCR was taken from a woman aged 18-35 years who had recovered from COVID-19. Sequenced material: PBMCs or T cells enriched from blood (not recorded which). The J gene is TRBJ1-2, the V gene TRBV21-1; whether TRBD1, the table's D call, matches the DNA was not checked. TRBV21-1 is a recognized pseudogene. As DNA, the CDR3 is TGTGCCAGCAGCCCTCCGTTTGGCTACTATGGCTACACCTTC. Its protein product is CASSPPFGYYGYTF.